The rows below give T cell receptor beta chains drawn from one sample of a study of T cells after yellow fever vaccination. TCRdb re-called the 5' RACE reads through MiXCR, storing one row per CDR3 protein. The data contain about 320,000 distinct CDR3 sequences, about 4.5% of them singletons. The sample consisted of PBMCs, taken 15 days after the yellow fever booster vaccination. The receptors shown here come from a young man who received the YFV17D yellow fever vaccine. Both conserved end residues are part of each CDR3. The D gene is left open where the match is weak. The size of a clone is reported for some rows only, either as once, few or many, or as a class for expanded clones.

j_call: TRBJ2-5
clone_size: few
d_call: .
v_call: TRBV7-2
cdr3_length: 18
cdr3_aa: CASSLAVMRLRRGETQYF
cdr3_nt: TGTGCCAGCAGCTTAGCGGTTATGAGGCTAAGACGCGGAGAGACCCAGTACTTC

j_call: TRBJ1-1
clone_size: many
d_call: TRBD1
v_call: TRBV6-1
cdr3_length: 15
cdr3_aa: CASSDPRQGEAEAFF
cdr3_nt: TGTGCCAGCAGCGACCCCCGACAGGGGGAGGCTGAAGCTTTCTTT

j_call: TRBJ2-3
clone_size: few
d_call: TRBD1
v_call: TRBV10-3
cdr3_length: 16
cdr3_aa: CAISERDRALTDTQYF
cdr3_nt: TGTGCCATCAGTGAGCGCGACAGGGCCCTAACAGATACGCAGTATTTT

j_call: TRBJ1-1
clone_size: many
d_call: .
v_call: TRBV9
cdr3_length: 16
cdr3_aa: CASSTPRGGLDTEAFF
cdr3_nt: TGTGCCAGCAGCACTCCAAGGGGGGGATTGGATACTGAAGCTTTCTTT

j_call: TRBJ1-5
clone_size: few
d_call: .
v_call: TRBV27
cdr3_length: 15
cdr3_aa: CASSPRMGGMQPQHF
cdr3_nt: TGTGCCAGCAGCCCCAGGATGGGAGGGATGCAGCCCCAGCATTTT

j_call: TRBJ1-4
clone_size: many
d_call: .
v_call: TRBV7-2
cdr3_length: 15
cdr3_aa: CASSFIGGSNEKLFF
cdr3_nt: TGTGCCAGCAGCTTCATCGGGGGATCTAATGAAAAACTGTTTTTT

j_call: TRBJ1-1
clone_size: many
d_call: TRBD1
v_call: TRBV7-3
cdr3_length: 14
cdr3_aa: CASSLAQGDTEAFF
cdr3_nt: TGTGCCAGCAGCTTAGCACAGGGGGATACTGAAGCTTTCTTT

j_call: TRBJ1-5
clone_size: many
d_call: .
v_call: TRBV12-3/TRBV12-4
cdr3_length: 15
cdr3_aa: CASTSGGTGNQPQHF
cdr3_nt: TGTGCCAGCACCTCGGGGGGCACGGGCAATCAGCCCCAGCATTTT

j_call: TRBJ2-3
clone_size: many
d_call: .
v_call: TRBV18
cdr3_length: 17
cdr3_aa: CASSQPPWRTHTDTQYF
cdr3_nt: TGTGCCAGCTCCCAACCCCCCTGGCGGACCCACACAGATACGCAGTATTTT

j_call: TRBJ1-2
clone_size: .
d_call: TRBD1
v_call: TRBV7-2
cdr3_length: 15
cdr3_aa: CASSLLAGGHYGYTF
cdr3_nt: TGTGCCAGCAGCTTATTGGCAGGGGGGCACTATGGCTACACCTTC

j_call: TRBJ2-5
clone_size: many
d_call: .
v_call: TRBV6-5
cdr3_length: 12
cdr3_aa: CASSPSTETQYF
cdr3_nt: TGTGCCAGCAGCCCTAGCACGGAGACCCAGTACTTC

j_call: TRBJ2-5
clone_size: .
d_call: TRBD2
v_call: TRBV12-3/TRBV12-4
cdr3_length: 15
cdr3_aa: CASSFSSGWGETQYF
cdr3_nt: TGTGCCAGCAGTTTTTCTAGCGGCTGGGGGGAGACCCAGTACTTC

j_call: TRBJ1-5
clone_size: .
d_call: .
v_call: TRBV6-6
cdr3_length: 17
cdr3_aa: CASRKILGRQSNQPQHF
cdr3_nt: TGTGCCAGCAGGAAAATTCTCGGGCGGCAGAGCAATCAGCCCCAGCATTTT

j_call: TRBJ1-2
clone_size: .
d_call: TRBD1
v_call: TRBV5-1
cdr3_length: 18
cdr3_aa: CASSPQTGTGGFYYGYTF
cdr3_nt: TGCGCCAGCAGCCCTCAAACCGGGACAGGGGGCTTTTACTATGGCTACACCTTC

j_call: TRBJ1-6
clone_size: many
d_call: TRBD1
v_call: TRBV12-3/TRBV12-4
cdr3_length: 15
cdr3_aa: CASRLDRVDNSPLHF
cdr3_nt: TGTGCCAGCAGGTTGGACAGGGTAGATAATTCACCCCTCCACTTT

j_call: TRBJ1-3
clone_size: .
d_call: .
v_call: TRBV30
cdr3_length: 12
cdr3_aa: CAWMYRADTIYF
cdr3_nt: TGTGCCTGGATGTACAGGGCGGACACCATATATTTT

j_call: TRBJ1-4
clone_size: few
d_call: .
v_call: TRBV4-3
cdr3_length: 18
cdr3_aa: CASSQRRGQRGLNEKLFF
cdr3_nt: TGCGCCAGCAGCCAACGTAGGGGCCAAAGGGGCCTTAATGAAAAACTGTTTTTT

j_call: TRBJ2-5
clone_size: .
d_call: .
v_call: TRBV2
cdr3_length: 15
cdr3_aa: CASSPRLLYAETQYF
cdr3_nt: TGTGCCAGCAGTCCGAGATTGTTATACGCTGAGACCCAGTACTTC

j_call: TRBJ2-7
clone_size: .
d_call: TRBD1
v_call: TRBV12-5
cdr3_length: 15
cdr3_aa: CASGPRDSGAYEQYF
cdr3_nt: TGTGCTAGTGGACCTCGGGACAGCGGTGCCTACGAGCAGTACTTC

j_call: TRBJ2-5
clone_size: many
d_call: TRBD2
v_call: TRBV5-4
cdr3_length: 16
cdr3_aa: CASSPRGGQSRETQYF
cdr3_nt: TGTGCCAGCAGCCCCCGGGGGGGGCAAAGCAGGGAGACCCAGTACTTC

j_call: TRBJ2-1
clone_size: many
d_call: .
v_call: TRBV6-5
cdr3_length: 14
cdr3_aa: CASSYSLADNEQFF
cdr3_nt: TGTGCCAGCAGTTACTCGTTAGCTGACAATGAGCAGTTCTTC

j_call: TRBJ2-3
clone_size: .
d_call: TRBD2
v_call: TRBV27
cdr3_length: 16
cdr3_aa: CASSTKRGGITDTQYF
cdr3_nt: TGTGCCAGCAGTACCAAGCGGGGGGGTATCACAGATACGCAGTATTTT

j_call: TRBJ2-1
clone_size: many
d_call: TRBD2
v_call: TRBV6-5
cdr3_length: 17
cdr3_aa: CASSYSKASGGAGEQFF
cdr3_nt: TGTGCCAGCAGTTACTCGAAAGCGAGCGGGGGGGCTGGTGAGCAGTTCTTC

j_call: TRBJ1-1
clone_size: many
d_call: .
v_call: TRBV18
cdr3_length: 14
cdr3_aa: CATTGGGPNTEAFF
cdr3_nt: TGTGCCACTACCGGGGGGGGGCCGAACACTGAAGCTTTCTTT

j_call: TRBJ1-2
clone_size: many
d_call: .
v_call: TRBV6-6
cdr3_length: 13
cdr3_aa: CASSYSNGGGYTF
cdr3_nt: TGTGCCAGCAGTTACTCGAACGGGGGTGGCTACACCTTC

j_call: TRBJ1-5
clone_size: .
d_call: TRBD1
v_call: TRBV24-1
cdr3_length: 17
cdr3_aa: CATSDLRTDREGQPQHF
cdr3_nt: TGTGCCACCAGTGATCTTCGGACGGACAGGGAGGGTCAGCCCCAGCATTTT

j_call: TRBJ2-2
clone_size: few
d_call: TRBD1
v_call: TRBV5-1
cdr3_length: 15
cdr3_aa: CASSWTGELTGELFF
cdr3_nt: TGCGCCAGCAGCTGGACAGGGGAGTTGACCGGGGAGCTGTTTTTT

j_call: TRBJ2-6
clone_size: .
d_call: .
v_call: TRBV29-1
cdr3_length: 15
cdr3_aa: CSVEDALPGANVLTF
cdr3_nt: TGCAGCGTTGAAGATGCGCTTCCTGGGGCCAACGTCCTGACTTTC

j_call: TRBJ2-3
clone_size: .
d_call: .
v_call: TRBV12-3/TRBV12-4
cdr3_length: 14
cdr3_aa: CASSLRIAPDTQYF
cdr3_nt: TGTGCCAGCAGTTTACGGATCGCCCCAGATACGCAGTATTTT

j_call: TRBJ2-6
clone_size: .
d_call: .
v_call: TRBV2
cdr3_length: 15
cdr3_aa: CASIMSSIGANVLTF
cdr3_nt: TGTGCCAGCATAATGTCTTCCATTGGGGCCAACGTCCTGACTTTC

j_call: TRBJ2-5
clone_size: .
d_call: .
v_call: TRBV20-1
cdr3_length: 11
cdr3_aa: CSAGGQETQYF
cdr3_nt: TGCAGTGCTGGGGGCCAAGAGACCCAGTACTTC

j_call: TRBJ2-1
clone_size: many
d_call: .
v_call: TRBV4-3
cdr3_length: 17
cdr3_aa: CASSQAIASATYNEQFF
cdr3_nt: TGCGCCAGCAGCCAAGCAATCGCATCGGCCACGTACAATGAGCAGTTCTTC

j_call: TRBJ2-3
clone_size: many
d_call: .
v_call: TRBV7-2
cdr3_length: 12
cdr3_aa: CASSQQRDTQYF
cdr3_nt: TGTGCCAGCAGCCAACAGCGGGATACGCAGTATTTT

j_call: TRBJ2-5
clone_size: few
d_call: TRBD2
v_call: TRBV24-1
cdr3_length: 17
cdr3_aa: CATTGTSGGTQRETQYF
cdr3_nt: TGTGCCACCACCGGGACTAGCGGGGGGACGCAGCGAGAGACCCAGTACTTC

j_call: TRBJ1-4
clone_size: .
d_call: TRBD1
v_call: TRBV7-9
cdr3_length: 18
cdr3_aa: CASSSHRGHPATNEKLFF
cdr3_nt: TGTGCCAGCAGCTCCCACAGGGGCCACCCTGCAACTAATGAAAAACTGTTTTTT

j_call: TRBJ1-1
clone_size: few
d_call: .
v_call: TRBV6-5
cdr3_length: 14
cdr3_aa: CASSYGGPTTEAFF
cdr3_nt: TGTGCCAGCAGTTATGGGGGGCCGACCACTGAAGCTTTCTTT

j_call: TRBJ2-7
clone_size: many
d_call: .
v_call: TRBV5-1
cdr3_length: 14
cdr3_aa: CASSFGTATGEQYF
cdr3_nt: TGCGCCAGCAGCTTTGGGACGGCTACAGGGGAGCAGTACTTC

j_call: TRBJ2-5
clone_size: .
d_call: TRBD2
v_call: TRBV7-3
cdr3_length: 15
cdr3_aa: CASSLASGGRETQYF
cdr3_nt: TGTGCCAGCAGCTTAGCGAGCGGGGGGAGAGAGACCCAGTACTTC

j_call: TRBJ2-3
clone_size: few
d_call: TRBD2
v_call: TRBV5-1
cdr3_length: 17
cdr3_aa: CASKVLSGLAGGDTQYF
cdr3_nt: TGCGCCAGCAAAGTTTTATCAGGACTAGCGGGGGGAGATACGCAGTATTTT

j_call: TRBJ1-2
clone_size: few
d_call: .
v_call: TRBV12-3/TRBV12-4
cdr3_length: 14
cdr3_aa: CASSLEGEYYGYTF
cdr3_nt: TGTGCCAGCAGTTTAGAGGGCGAATACTATGGCTACACCTTC

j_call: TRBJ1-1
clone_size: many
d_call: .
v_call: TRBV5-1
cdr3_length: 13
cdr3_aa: CASTSGGTGGAFF
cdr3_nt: TGCGCCAGCACCTCGGGGGGAACGGGCGGAGCTTTCTTT

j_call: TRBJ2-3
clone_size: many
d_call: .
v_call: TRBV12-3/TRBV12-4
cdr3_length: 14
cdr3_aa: CASSPMVGTDTQYF
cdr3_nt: TGTGCCAGCAGTCCCATGGTAGGCACAGATACGCAGTATTTT

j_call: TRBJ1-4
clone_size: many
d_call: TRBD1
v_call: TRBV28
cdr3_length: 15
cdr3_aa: CASSPGTGKGEKLFF
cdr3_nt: TGTGCCAGCAGTCCCGGGACAGGGAAAGGTGAAAAACTGTTTTTT

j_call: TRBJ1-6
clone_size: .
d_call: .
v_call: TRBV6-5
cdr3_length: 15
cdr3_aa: CASSYNSHIESPLHF
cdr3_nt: TGTGCCAGCAGTTACAACTCGCATATTGAATCACCCCTCCACTTT

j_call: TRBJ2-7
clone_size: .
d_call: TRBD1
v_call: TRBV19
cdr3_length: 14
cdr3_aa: CASIGQGSPHEQYF
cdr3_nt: TGTGCCAGTATCGGACAGGGGTCGCCTCACGAGCAGTACTTC

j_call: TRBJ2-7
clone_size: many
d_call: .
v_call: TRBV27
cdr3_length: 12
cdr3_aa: CASSIRGGEQYF
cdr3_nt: TGTGCCAGCAGTATAAGAGGCGGCGAGCAGTACTTC

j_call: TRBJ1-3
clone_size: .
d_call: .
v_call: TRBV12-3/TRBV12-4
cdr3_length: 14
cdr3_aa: CASSLSYSGNTIYF
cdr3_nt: TGTGCCAGCAGTTTATCCTACTCTGGAAACACCATATATTTT

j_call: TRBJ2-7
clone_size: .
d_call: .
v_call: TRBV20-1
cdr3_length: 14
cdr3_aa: CSARAQGGYGEQYF
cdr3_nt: TGCAGTGCTAGAGCGCAGGGCGGTTACGGCGAGCAGTACTTC

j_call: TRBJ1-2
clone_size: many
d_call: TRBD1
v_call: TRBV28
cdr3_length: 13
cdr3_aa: CASSTQGNYGYTF
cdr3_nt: TGTGCCAGCAGCACACAGGGGAACTATGGCTACACCTTC

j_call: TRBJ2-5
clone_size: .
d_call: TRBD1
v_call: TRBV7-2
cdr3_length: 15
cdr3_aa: CASSLGRGRSETQYF
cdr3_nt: TGTGCCAGCAGCTTAGGCAGGGGGCGTTCCGAGACCCAGTACTTC

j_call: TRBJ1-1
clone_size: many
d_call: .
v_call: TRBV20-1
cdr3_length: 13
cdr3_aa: CSAVPGAPSVAFF
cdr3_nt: TGCAGTGCCGTCCCGGGGGCACCCTCAGTCGCTTTCTTT

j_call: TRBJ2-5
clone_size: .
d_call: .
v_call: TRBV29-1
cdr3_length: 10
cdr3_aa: CSAAEQAQYF
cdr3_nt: TGCAGCGCGGCGGAGCAGGCCCAGTACTTC

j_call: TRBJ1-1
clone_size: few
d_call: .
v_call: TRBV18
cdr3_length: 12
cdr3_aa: CASSPLPGGAFF
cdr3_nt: TGTGCCAGCTCACCATTGCCAGGTGGGGCTTTCTTT

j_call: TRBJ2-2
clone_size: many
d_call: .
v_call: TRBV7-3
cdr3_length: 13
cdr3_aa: CASSAREAGELFF
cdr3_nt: TGTGCCAGCAGCGCGAGGGAGGCCGGGGAGCTGTTTTTT